The T cell receptor (beta chain) under discussion was sequenced for a study of cytotoxic CD8 clonotypes in ibrutinib-treated CLL. Overall study: Partial response was seen in about 25 patients and complete response in 2; after median approximately 68 months, approximately 14 stayed remitted, around 12 progressed.

Measured with immunoSEQ multiplex PCR; TCRdb has only the in-frame clones, and not every one. The sample contains 49,000 or so clones, 53% of which appear only once. V was pared by 1 base and J by 2 bases, with 15 bases between. The CDR3 spans 16 residues. Germline CDR1 reads SGHRS; CDR2 reads YFSETQ. Whole-study findings and limits: Age-matched healthy donor levels were exceeded by baseline clonality, which tracked circulating CD8+ T-cell counts. The clonality rise at ibrutinib response reflected private clonotype expansion.

This clone appeared a few times. Its antigen is unidentified. About 2 micrograms of genomic DNA from cryopreserved PBMCs went into TCR beta libraries. Specimen: PBMCs, collected after 12 months of ibrutinib treatment. The TCR was taken from a human donor with chronic lymphocytic leukemia. The gene calls are TRBV5-1 and TRBJ2-5; no clear D gene. The CDR3 DNA reads as TGCGCCAGCAGCTTGACGGGCGATCGGCGGCAAGAGACCCAGTACTTC. Translated, it gives CASSLTGDRRQETQYF.